The rows below give T cell receptor beta chains drawn from one sample of a study of post-analysis software for immune sequencing data. TCRdb reprocessed the PCR reads with MiXCR, giving one entry per CDR3 protein. The profile shows 430,000 or so distinct CDR3 sequences, less than 40% of them singletons. Sequencing used blood. Receptors originate from a girl aged 2-10 years with multiple sclerosis. CDR3s include the opening cysteine and the closing phenylalanine or tryptophan. The D gene is left open where the match is weak. Size tells how often a clone was seen (once, few, many) or the class of an expanded clone, and some rows leave it out.

J	D	V	size	CDR3	DNA
TRBJ2-7	TRBD1	TRBV29-1	once	CSVEFFGRQGGYEQYF	TGCAGCGTTGAATTTTTTGGGCGACAGGGTGGCTACGAGCAGTACTTC
TRBJ1-2	.	TRBV7-9	.	CASSFSGNGYGYTF	TGTGCCAGCAGCTTTTCCGGAAATGGCTATGGCTACACCTTC
TRBJ2-7	.	TRBV7-6	.	CASSLVGLTNEQYF	TGTGCCAGCAGCTTAGTGGGGCTCACTAACGAGCAGTACTTC
TRBJ2-7	TRBD2	TRBV2	.	CASSEPLGTSGGIPYEQYF	TGTGCCAGCAGTGAACCCCTCGGGACTAGCGGGGGGATACCCTACGAGCAGTACTTC
TRBJ1-2	.	TRBV7-2	.	CASSLAGHGYTF	TGTGCCAGCAGCTTAGCGGGGCATGGCTACACCTTC
TRBJ2-1	.	TRBV20-1	.	CSAHYNEQFF	TGCAGTGCCCATTACAATGAGCAGTTCTTC
TRBJ2-7	.	TRBV20-1	.	CSVKREYEQYF	TGCAGTGTCAAAAGGGAGTACGAGCAGTACTTC
TRBJ1-2	.	TRBV7-2	few	CASSPAGGDIYGYTF	TGTGCCAGCAGCCCGGCCGGAGGGGACATCTATGGCTACACCTTC
TRBJ2-7	TRBD2	TRBV5-1	many	CASSLVASGGSYEQYF	TGCGCCAGCAGCTTGGTGGCTAGCGGGGGATCCTACGAGCAGTACTTC
TRBJ1-2	.	TRBV2	.	CAIWPAGLFYGYTF	TGTGCCATCTGGCCGGCAGGGCTGTTCTATGGCTACACCTTC
TRBJ2-7	TRBD1	TRBV15	.	CSTSRRTGKDERYF	TGTTCCACCAGCAGAAGGACAGGGAAGGACGAGCGGTACTTC
TRBJ2-1	.	TRBV11-2	.	CASSLTPSGYNEQFF	TGTGCCAGCAGCCTGACGCCAAGCGGTTACAATGAGCAGTTCTTC
TRBJ2-7	.	TRBV7-8	many	CASSLYGPTYEQYF	TGTGCCAGCAGCTTATATGGGCCCACCTACGAGCAGTACTTC
TRBJ2-7	.	TRBV27	.	CASQGGDEQYF	TGTGCCAGTCAGGGGGGGGACGAGCAGTACTTC
TRBJ2-6	.	TRBV7-3	.	CASSLSGTAGANVLTF	TGTGCCAGCAGCTTATCCGGGACTGCCGGGGCCAACGTCCTGACTTTC
TRBJ2-7	TRBD1	TRBV6-2/TRBV6-3	few	CASSYPAGGLNEQYF	TGTGCCAGCAGTTACCCCGCAGGGGGCCTGAACGAGCAGTACTTC
TRBJ2-3	.	TRBV11-2	.	CASNHGSTDTQYF	TGTGCCAGCAACCATGGTAGCACAGATACGCAGTATTTT
TRBJ2-3	.	TRBV20-1	few	CSALKGDTQYF	TGCAGTGCTCTTAAGGGGGATACGCAGTATTTT
TRBJ2-4	.	TRBV10-3	.	CAISGSGIQYF	TGTGCCATCAGTGGAAGCGGCATTCAGTACTTC
TRBJ2-4	.	TRBV12-3/TRBV12-4	.	CASKLAGQAKNIQYF	TGTGCCAGCAAATTAGCGGGACAGGCCAAAAACATTCAGTACTTC
TRBJ2-5	.	TRBV7-8	few	CASSLDPPLLQETQYF	TGTGCCAGCAGCTTAGATCCCCCACTACTCCAAGAGACCCAGTACTTC
TRBJ1-1	.	TRBV29-1	few	CSVVLGARGSGAEAFF	TGCAGCGTTGTTCTAGGTGCTCGGGGCTCGGGGGCTGAAGCTTTCTTT